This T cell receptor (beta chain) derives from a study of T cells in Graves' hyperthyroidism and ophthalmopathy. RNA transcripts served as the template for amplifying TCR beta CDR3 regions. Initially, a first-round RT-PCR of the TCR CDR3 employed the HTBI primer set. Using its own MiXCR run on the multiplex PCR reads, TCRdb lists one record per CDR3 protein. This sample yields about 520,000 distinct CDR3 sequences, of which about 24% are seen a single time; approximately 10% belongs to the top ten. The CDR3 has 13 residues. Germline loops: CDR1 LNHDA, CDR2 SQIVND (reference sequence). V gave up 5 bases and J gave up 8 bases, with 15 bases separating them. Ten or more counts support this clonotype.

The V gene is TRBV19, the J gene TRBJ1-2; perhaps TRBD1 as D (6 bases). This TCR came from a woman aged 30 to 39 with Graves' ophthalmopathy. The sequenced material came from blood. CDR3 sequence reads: CASSPRTAAGYTF. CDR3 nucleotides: TGTGCCAGTAGTCCCCGGACAGCTGCGGGCTACACCTTC.